The clone carrying this TCR beta chain was seen many times. The antigen is unknown. The data stem from a study of T cells in Graves' hyperthyroidism and ophthalmopathy. Study-wide results and caveats: Stable hyperthyroidism was separated from ophthalmopathy by a model based on 13 V-J features.

Trimming cost V 8 bases and J 6 bases, with 8 bases left between them. Germline values: CDR1 SEHNR, CDR2 FQNEAQ (reference sequence). There are 11 residues in the CDR3. Fresh 10 ml peripheral blood yielded PBMCs. Amplified regions were TCR beta CDR3 sequences from RNA transcripts. Researchers ran a first-round RT-PCR on the TCR CDR3 using the HTBI primer set. TCRdb re-called the multiplex PCR reads through MiXCR, storing one row per CDR3 protein. This sample carries about 700,000 distinct CDR3 sequences, 14% of them seen once, and the ten largest clones take 10%. This clonotype was obtained from a woman aged 18-29 years with Graves' hyperthyroidism. The sample taken for sequencing was blood. The chain recombines TRBV7-9 with TRBJ2-1; the D is unclear. Here the CDR3 DNA reads TGTGCCAGCTCACCAAGCAATGAGCAGTTCTTC. Translated: CASSPSNEQFF.